A single TCR beta chain is shown here with its context. Its antigen is unknown. This sample stems from a study of CD8 T cells in ankylosing spondylitis. Whole-study findings and limits: As for the disease-linked clones, they showed a CD8+ phenotype and occurred at relatively low frequencies in peripheral blood. In ankylosing spondylitis blood, a motif of roughly eight highly homologous TCR beta variants appeared characteristic. Several of the motif variants were reported before in synovial fluid and blood from reactive arthritis.

Libraries for TCR beta were made by quantitative 5'-RACE with molecular barcodes. TCRdb re-called the 5' RACE reads with MiXCR, one entry per CDR3 protein. In the table there are 450,000 or so distinct CDR3 sequences, roughly 27% of which are singletons. This CDR3 is 15 amino acids long. V trimming: 2 bases; J trimming: 5 bases; junction bases outside the gene matches: 6. The sequenced sample was blood, either unsorted or a sorted T cell fraction (not recorded which). This TCR came from a male donor with ankylosing spondylitis. This sequence joins TRBV12-3 or TRBV12-4 and TRBJ2-3; 8 nucleotides line up with TRBD2. The CDR3 bases are TGTGCCAGCAGTTTAATGGGACTAGTTGTAGATACGCAGTATTTT. It encodes CASSLMGLVVDTQYF.